The 5 T cell receptor beta chains below were found in one sample sequenced in a study of response to subunit inactivated influenza vaccine. In TCRdb, the RT-PCR reads were re-called with MiXCR into one record per CDR3 protein. The table has roughly 760,000 distinct CDR3 sequences, less than 25% seen once. The sequenced sample was PBMCs from blood, obtained 5 days after vaccination. Every receptor here comes from a man between 50 and 59 years old who received an inactivated influenza vaccine.

This clonotype was seen repeatedly, ten times or more. The chain combines TRBV20-1 with TRBJ2-1; D is perhaps TRBD2 (5 bases). This CDR3 contains 15 residues. Germline values: CDR1 DFQATT, CDR2 SNEGSKA (reference sequence). V gave up 4 bases and J gave up 9 bases, with 22 bases separating them. The CDR3 here is CSATPARGTLREQFF. CDR3 nucleotide sequence: TGCAGTGCTACCCCGGCCCGGGGAACACTTCGTGAGCAGTTCTTC.

This clonotype turned up a few times. The chain carries TRBV7-9 and TRBJ2-3; 10 positions match TRBD1. There are 16 residues in the CDR3. Per the germline V gene, CDR1 is SEHNR and CDR2 is FQNEAQ (reference sequence). V lost 5 bases to trimming and J lost 2 bases; unmatched junction nucleotides: 7. CDR3 in DNA: TGTGCCAGCAGCCTGGGACAGGGGCTATACACAGATACGCAGTATTTT. This sequence encodes CASSLGQGLYTDTQYF.

The chain links TRBV6-1 to TRBJ2-3; unclear D gene. The germline V gene has CDR1 MNHNS and CDR2 SASEGT. V was clipped by 6 bases and J by 0 bases, with 10 bases between them. The CDR3 consists of 14 residues. The CDR3 reads CASSQRYSTDTQYF. DNA for the CDR3: TGTGCCAGCAGCCAACGTTATAGCACAGATACGCAGTATTTT.

In DNA, the CDR3 is TGCAGTGCTAGACGTTCGAACACCGGGGAGCTGTTTTTT. Its protein is CSARRSNTGELFF. This sequence joins TRBV20-1 and TRBJ2-2; D remains unclear. Germline CDR1 is DFQATT and CDR2 is SNEGSKA (reference sequence). V lost 2 bases to trimming and J lost 0 bases, with 4 bases between them. CDR3 length equals 13 residues.

This rearrangement joins TRBV7-9 to TRBJ2-1, with TRBD1 as a possible D gene (5 bases). CDR3 length: 17 residues. Germline CDR1 SEHNR, CDR2 FQNEAQ (reference sequence). The V end was cut by 1 base, the J end by 1 base, with 14 bases between. The CDR3 DNA sequence: TGTGCCAGCAGCTTAGTGCGCAGGGCCGGGTCCTACAATGAGCAGTTCTTC. Its protein product is CASSLVRRAGSYNEQFF.